The clone carrying this TCR beta chain was seen only once. This record comes from a study of blood T cell repertoires in COVID-19. Study context: There were acute and convalescent COVID-19 samples, and they came from the United States, Italy and Spain. PBMCs, B-cell-depleted T cells, or T cells were the source of the cDNA or gDNA that made up the material.

The CDR3 totals 14 residues. The germline V gene has CDR1 MNHEY and CDR2 SVGAGI. The ends were cut back, 5 bases at V and 6 bases at J, with 14 bases in the middle. TCRdb's copy holds only in-frame clones and misses some; the assay was immunoSEQ multiplex PCR. The data show 150,000 to 200,000 clones, over 80% seen once. This chain links TRBV6-5 with TRBJ1-5, with D maybe TRBD1 (6 bases). The clonotype originates from an elderly woman with active or convalescent COVID-19. Sequencing was done on a sample of peripheral blood. The CDR3 spells CASSQTGQGQPQHF. As DNA, the CDR3 is TGTGCCAGCAGTCAAACAGGGCAGGGTCAGCCCCAGCATTTT.